Listed below are T cell receptor beta chains from one sample, sequenced in a study of blood T cells in healthy people across ages. TCRdb recomputed calls from the 5' RACE reads with MiXCR, one row per CDR3 protein. The sample has about 800,000 distinct CDR3 sequences; 25% are singletons. These data were likewise used in another study, on T cells of mothers and their children.

Sequenced sample: blood. These receptors were obtained from a boy younger than 18 in good health. CDR3s include the opening cysteine and the closing phenylalanine or tryptophan. The D gene is left open where the match is weak. Only some rows state a clone size, as once, few, many or a class for expanded clones.

V gene: TRBV4-3; clone size: few; J gene: TRBJ1-5; D gene: TRBD1; CDR3 DNA: TGCGCCAGCAGCCAAGACAGACAGGGTGGGCAGCCCCAGCATTTT; CDR3 protein: CASSQDRQGGQPQHF
V gene: TRBV5-1; clone size: .; J gene: TRBJ2-3; D gene: .; CDR3 DNA: TGCGCCAGCAGCTTGTTCGGGGCTGGCACAGATACGCAGTATTTT; CDR3 protein: CASSLFGAGTDTQYF
V gene: TRBV30; clone size: .; J gene: TRBJ1-2; D gene: .; CDR3 DNA: TGTGCCTTTCAGGGCAGCTCGGACGGCTACACCTTC; CDR3 protein: CAFQGSSDGYTF
V gene: TRBV2; clone size: few; J gene: TRBJ1-2; D gene: .; CDR3 DNA: TGTGCCAGCCGGCCCAACTATGGCTACACCTTC; CDR3 protein: CASRPNYGYTF
V gene: TRBV6-2/TRBV6-3; clone size: .; J gene: TRBJ2-7; D gene: TRBD2; CDR3 DNA: TGTGCCAGCAGTCCCGGCGGGAGGGGGCTAGCGGGATATCCCTACCCTTCCTCCTACGAGCAGTACTTC; CDR3 protein: CASSPGGRGLAGYPYPSSYEQYF
V gene: TRBV29-1; clone size: .; J gene: TRBJ2-5; D gene: TRBD2; CDR3 DNA: TGCAGCGTTGTCACTAGCGGGAGGTCGCACTTC; CDR3 protein: CSVVTSGRSHF
V gene: TRBV12-3/TRBV12-4; clone size: few; J gene: TRBJ1-2; D gene: .; CDR3 DNA: TGTGCCAGCAGGCTCAGGGGATACTATGGCTACACCTTC; CDR3 protein: CASRLRGYYGYTF
V gene: TRBV20-1; clone size: .; J gene: TRBJ1-5; D gene: .; CDR3 DNA: TGCAGTGCTAGCCAGGATAGCAATCAGCCCCAGCATTTT; CDR3 protein: CSASQDSNQPQHF
V gene: TRBV29-1; clone size: few; J gene: TRBJ1-4; D gene: .; CDR3 DNA: TGCAGCGTTTCGGGACGGCTCAATGAAGAACTGTTTTTT; CDR3 protein: CSVSGRLNEELFF
V gene: TRBV18; clone size: .; J gene: TRBJ2-7; D gene: .; CDR3 DNA: TGTGCCAGCTCACCGCCTCAGACCTCCTTAGGCGAGCAGTACTTC; CDR3 protein: CASSPPQTSLGEQYF
V gene: TRBV7-2; clone size: few; J gene: TRBJ2-4; D gene: .; CDR3 DNA: TGTGCCAGCAGCTTTGAAGGGCCCCTTACAACTCAGTACTTC; CDR3 protein: CASSFEGPLTTQYF
V gene: TRBV13; clone size: .; J gene: TRBJ1-2; D gene: .; CDR3 DNA: TGTGCCAGCAGCTCCTCCGAGTGGGGGCTCGACTATGGCTACACCTTC; CDR3 protein: CASSSSEWGLDYGYTF
V gene: TRBV6-5; clone size: few; J gene: TRBJ1-1; D gene: .; CDR3 DNA: TGTGCCAGCAGTTTTAATGAAAACACTGAAGCTTTCTTT; CDR3 protein: CASSFNENTEAFF
V gene: TRBV20-1; clone size: few; J gene: TRBJ1-1; D gene: .; CDR3 DNA: TGCAGTGCTAGAATTAGGAACACTGAAGCTTTCTTT; CDR3 protein: CSARIRNTEAFF
V gene: TRBV20-1; clone size: few; J gene: TRBJ2-1; D gene: TRBD2; CDR3 DNA: TGCAGTGCTAGAGATGTGGCTAGCGGCTACAATGAGCAGTTCTTC; CDR3 protein: CSARDVASGYNEQFF
V gene: TRBV12-3/TRBV12-4; clone size: .; J gene: TRBJ2-1; D gene: .; CDR3 DNA: TGTGCCAGCAGTTTACCCGGGGAGCAGTTCTTC; CDR3 protein: CASSLPGEQFF
V gene: TRBV10-3; clone size: .; J gene: TRBJ2-6; D gene: TRBD1; CDR3 DNA: TGTGCCGTCAGTAGGACAGGTAGCTCTGGGGCCAACGTCCCGACTTTC; CDR3 protein: CAVSRTGSSGANVPTF
V gene: TRBV29-1; clone size: .; J gene: TRBJ1-2; D gene: TRBD1; CDR3 DNA: TGCAGCGTGGACGGACAGGCCCTCTGGGGCTACACCTTC; CDR3 protein: CSVDGQALWGYTF
V gene: TRBV29-1; clone size: few; J gene: TRBJ1-1; D gene: TRBD1; CDR3 DNA: TGCAGCGTTGTGGGTACAGGGGATATGAACACTGAAGCTTTCTTT; CDR3 protein: CSVVGTGDMNTEAFF
V gene: TRBV5-5; clone size: .; J gene: TRBJ1-4; D gene: .; CDR3 DNA: TGTGCCAGCAGCTTCTCGGGGAATAATGAAAAACTGTTTTTT; CDR3 protein: CASSFSGNNEKLFF
V gene: TRBV7-3; clone size: .; J gene: TRBJ2-5; D gene: .; CDR3 DNA: TGTGCCAGCAGCCAATTCCCGGACGTCGGGACCCAGTACTTC; CDR3 protein: CASSQFPDVGTQYF
V gene: TRBV29-1; clone size: few; J gene: TRBJ2-5; D gene: TRBD1; CDR3 DNA: TGCAGCGTACCTACAGGGGGCCAAGAGACCCAGTACTTC; CDR3 protein: CSVPTGGQETQYF
V gene: TRBV7-2; clone size: few; J gene: TRBJ1-4; D gene: TRBD1; CDR3 DNA: TGTGCCAGCAGAAGACAGGGGATTAATGAAAAACTGTTTTTT; CDR3 protein: CASRRQGINEKLFF
V gene: TRBV7-6; clone size: .; J gene: TRBJ1-2; D gene: TRBD1; CDR3 DNA: TGTGCCAGCAGCTTAGCCCCAACAGGGGGCTCGGGCTACACCTTC; CDR3 protein: CASSLAPTGGSGYTF
V gene: TRBV6-5; clone size: .; J gene: TRBJ2-5; D gene: .; CDR3 DNA: TGTGCCAGCAGCAGTATAAGGGTGTCAGGAGAGACCCAGTACTTC; CDR3 protein: CASSSIRVSGETQYF
V gene: TRBV10-3; clone size: few; J gene: TRBJ2-1; D gene: TRBD1; CDR3 DNA: TGTGCCATCACCGGGGACAGTAGCTCCTACAATGAGCAGTTCTTC; CDR3 protein: CAITGDSSSYNEQFF